One sample yielded the 9 T cell receptor beta chains listed below, sequenced in a study of T cell responses to AZD1222 COVID-19 vaccine. Profiled with immunoSEQ multiplex PCR; TCRdb holds only in-frame clones, not every one. Of around 99,000 clones listed, roughly nine tenths were seen once; the top ten hold just over 8%. Here the sequenced sample was peripheral blood, taken 28 days after the second AZD1222 dose. All receptors come from an adult who received the AZD1222 COVID-19 vaccine.

The chain employs TRBV5-1 and TRBJ1-1, with 7 bases aligning to TRBD1. Germline CDR1 and CDR2: SGHRS and YFSETQ. This CDR3 comprises 14 residues. V lost 6 bases to trimming and J lost 1 base; unmatched junction nucleotides: 6. The DNA of the CDR3 is TGCGCCAGCATGCAGGGGGTCGGGAACACTGAAGCTTTCTTT. Translating gives CASMQGVGNTEAFF.

This clone has only one observation. The V call is TRBV9, the J call TRBJ1-1; 10 bases match TRBD1. Germline V gene data show CDR1 as SGDLS and CDR2 as YYNGEE. This CDR3 spans 17 amino acids. J lost 0 bases, V lost 0 bases, and 5 bases had no gene match. CDR3 DNA: TGTGCCAGCAGCGTAGACCCCGGGACAGGGGTGAACACTGAAGCTTTCTTT. It specifies CASSVDPGTGVNTEAFF.

The CDR3: CASGTEAFF. The CDR3 region has the DNA TGTGCCAGTGGTACTGAAGCTTTCTTT. This rearrangement joins TRBV19 to TRBJ1-1; D is unresolved. The V gene lost 8 bases and the J gene lost 5 bases, with 3 bases spanning the gap. Germline V gives CDR1 LNHDA, CDR2 SQIVND (reference sequence). The CDR3 loop spans 9 amino acids.

The V and J genes are TRBV28 and TRBJ1-3; D ambiguous. The germline V gene has CDR1 MDHEN and CDR2 SYDVKM. V was pared by 5 bases and J by 2 bases, with 16 bases between. The CDR3 runs to 16 residues. CDR3 loop: CASSPRDFPTGNTIYF. DNA of the CDR3: TGTGCCAGCAGTCCCCGGGATTTCCCCACTGGAAACACCATATATTTT.

The rearrangement uses TRBV27 and TRBJ2-1; 8 bases align to TRBD2. Germline V gene sequence: CDR1 MNHEY, CDR2 SMNVEV (reference sequence). This CDR3 contains 13 residues. V lost 10 bases to trimming and J lost 9 bases; unmatched junction nucleotides: 11. The chain's CDR3 is CATFGLAGLEQFF. The DNA for the CDR3 is TGTGCCACCTTCGGGTTAGCGGGACTTGAGCAGTTCTTC.

V and J are TRBV27 and TRBJ2-7, with 13 nucleotides matching TRBD2. The CDR3 loop spans 15 amino acids. Germline values: CDR1 MNHEY, CDR2 SMNVEV (reference sequence). With 5 bases clipped from V and 3 bases from J, the junction kept 4 bases outside the gene matches. The CDR3 DNA reads as TGTGCCAGCAGTACCAGGACTAGCGGGAGCTACGAGCAGTACTTC. The encoded protein is CASSTRTSGSYEQYF.

The rearrangement joins TRBV5-4 to TRBJ2-7, with 9 bases lining up with TRBD1. Germline CDR1 is SGHNT and CDR2 is YYREEE (reference sequence). Germline trimming cut 0 bases from V and 1 base from J; bases unmatched to any gene: 5. CDR3 length equals 16 residues. In DNA form, the CDR3 reads TGTGCCAGCAGCTTGGCCGAGGGACAGGGTTCCTACGAGCAGTACTTC. Translating it yields CASSLAEGQGSYEQYF.

V and J are TRBV9 and TRBJ1-4; D unclear. V shed 0 bases and J shed 10 bases, with 13 bases lying between them. Germline CDR1 SGDLS, CDR2 YYNGEE. This CDR3 is 14 amino acids long. The CDR3 loop reads CASSVDGEFGKLFF. CDR3 bases: TGTGCCAGCAGCGTAGACGGGGAGTTCGGAAAACTGTTTTTT.

The chain joins TRBV28 to TRBJ1-5; 9 nucleotides line up with TRBD1. The CDR3 consists of 14 residues. Germline loops: CDR1 MDHEN, CDR2 SYDVKM. V gave up 6 bases and J gave up 6 bases; unmatched junction bases: 6. The CDR3 bases are TGTGCCAGCAGCGATGGGACAGGGTTTCAGCCCCAGCATTTT. Its protein product is CASSDGTGFQPQHF.